This TCR beta chain originates from a study of Ad26.COV2.S vaccination and SARS-CoV-2 variants. In the study overall: Ad26.COV2.S shots went into the muscle once or twice, 56 days apart.

Overall study results and limits: With respect to non-spike TCR breadth, vaccine and placebo recipients were similar. Among vaccine recipients, spike-specific TCR breadth exceeded that of placebo recipients.

The protocol was immunoSEQ multiplex PCR, while the TCRdb copy is restricted to in-frame clones and leaves out a portion. In the table there are roughly 410,000 clones, about four fifths of which are singletons. Germline V gives CDR1 GTSNPN, CDR2 SVGIG (reference sequence). V dropped 1 base and J dropped 3 bases, with 6 bases sitting between them. This CDR3 contains 12 residues. About this clone itself: The antigen remains unidentified.

Treatment given: about 20 received Ad26.COV2.S at low or high dose, single or two shots; 5 received placebo; per-sample allocation not given. Day 63 after the first vaccine or placebo injection was the time point for sampling. The sequencing used peripheral blood, collected in a trial of Ad26.COV2.S vaccine versus placebo. The chain joins TRBV30 to TRBJ1-2; maybe TRBD1 (5 bases). The sequence was collected from a person aged 18 to 59 who received the Ad26.COV2.S COVID-19 vaccine or a placebo. CDR3 amino acids: CAWSAGDYGYTF. The CDR3 nucleotides are TGTGCCTGGAGTGCGGGGGACTATGGCTACACCTTC. Complete variable domain (other parts from reference TRBV30 and TRBJ1-2): SQTIHQWPATLVQPVGSPLSLECTVEGTSNPNLYWYRQAAGRGLQLLFYSVGIGQISSEVPQNLSASRPQDRQFILSSKKLLLSDSGFYLCAWSAGDYGYTFGSGTRLTVV.